The 6 T cell receptor beta chains given below trace back to one sample, sequenced in a study of early T cells in non-severe SARS-CoV-2 infection. TCRdb re-analysed the 5' RACE reads in MiXCR, keeping a single row per CDR3 protein. The table records tens of thousands of distinct CDR3 sequences, 6% to 7% of them present only once. The sequenced sample was whole blood. These receptors came from an adult who was a healthcare worker with PCR-confirmed SARS-CoV-2 infection or an uninfected control (not recorded which).

This clonotype was detected a few times. The chain combines TRBV5-4 with TRBJ2-1, with a tentative D call TRBD2 (5 bases). Germline values: CDR1 SGHNT, CDR2 YYREEE (reference sequence). This CDR3 region has 15 residues. The germline V and J ends were trimmed by 1 base and 6 bases, with 14 bases remaining between them. The CDR3 loop reads CASSLRAGGGNEQFF. The DNA of the CDR3 is TGTGCCAGCAGCTTGAGGGCGGGCGGCGGCAATGAGCAGTTCTTC.

The chain combines TRBV6-5 with TRBJ2-3; TRBD1 matches at 8 bases. The ends lost 6 bases at V and 0 bases at J; junction bases unmatched: 5. Germline CDR1 reads MNHEY; CDR2 reads SVGAGI. This CDR3 contains 15 residues. The CDR3 sequence: CASSRTGKSTDTQYF. The CDR3 DNA reads TGTGCCAGCAGCCGGACAGGGAAGAGCACAGATACGCAGTATTTT.

The table lists this clonotype with a few counts. This chain links TRBV7-2 with TRBJ2-4; 9 nucleotides line up with TRBD2. CDR1 and CDR2 (germline): SGHTA, FQGNSA. CDR3 length: 20 amino acids. V lost 4 bases and J lost 0; bases outside the gene matches: 16. CDR3 nucleotides: TGTGCCAGCAGCTCCCTTGTGGGGCTAGCGGGGACTATAGCCAAAAACATTCAGTACTTC. Its translation is CASSSLVGLAGTIAKNIQYF.

This clonotype showed up many times. V gene TRBV6-2 or TRBV6-3 combines with J gene TRBJ2-6, with D maybe TRBD2 (5 bases). Trimming left V 7 bases short and J 4 bases short, with 17 bases between. Germline V gives CDR1 MNHEY, CDR2 SVGEGT. There are 16 residues in the CDR3. The DNA for the CDR3 is TGTGCCAGCACTTCGCTAGGTGGGAGCGGGGCCAACGTCCTGACTTTC. This codes for CASTSLGGSGANVLTF.

This clonotype showed up just a few times. J is TRBJ2-1 and V is TRBV11-1; 11 bases match TRBD2. This CDR3 spans 16 amino acids. The V segment lost 5 bases and the J segment 8 bases; nucleotides outside the gene matches: 11. Germline CDR1 is SGHAT and CDR2 is FQDESV (reference sequence). The CDR3 spells CASSGGTSGFFDEQFF. As DNA, the CDR3 is TGTGCCAGCAGCGGGGGGACTAGCGGATTTTTCGATGAGCAGTTCTTC.

This clonotype was seen a few times. The chain combines TRBV11-1 with TRBJ2-2; D is unclear. Between the trimmed V and J ends, which lost 1 base and 4 bases, there was a span of 4 bases. Germline V lookup: CDR1 SGHAT, CDR2 FQDESV (reference sequence). CDR3 length equals 13 residues. The chain's CDR3 is CASSLGRTGELFF. In DNA form, the CDR3 reads TGTGCCAGCAGCTTAGGGCGCACCGGGGAGCTGTTTTTT.